The rows below give T cell receptor beta chains drawn from one sample of a study of beta chain features in type 1 diabetes. Method: immunoSEQ multiplex PCR; TCRdb's copy keeps in-frame clones and lacks some. This table holds 850,000 to 900,000 clones, roughly 16% found once. The sample consisted of naive CD4+ T cells from blood. All receptors derive from a woman younger than 35 in good health. Both conserved end residues are part of each CDR3. Each record gives: V gene, clone size, D gene, J gene, CDR3 protein, CDR3 DNA. The D gene is left open where the match is weak. Clone size is not always given. Where it is, it says once, few, many or a class for expanded clones.

v_call: TRBV4-3; clone_size: .; d_call: .; j_call: TRBJ2-1; cdr3_aa: CASSQDLYTGPEKTEQFF; cdr3_nt: TGCGCCAGCAGCCAAGATCTTTATACGGGACCCGAGAAAACCGAGCAGTTCTTC
v_call: TRBV6-5; clone_size: few; d_call: .; j_call: TRBJ2-1; cdr3_aa: CASRIETSEGNEQFF; cdr3_nt: TGTGCCAGCAGGATTGAGACCTCTGAGGGAAATGAGCAGTTCTTC
v_call: TRBV4-2; clone_size: .; d_call: TRBD2; j_call: TRBJ2-1; cdr3_aa: CASSQGPGLAVVKIYNEQFF; cdr3_nt: TGTGCCAGCAGCCAAGGACCGGGACTAGCTGTAGTAAAAATCTACAATGAGCAGTTCTTC
v_call: TRBV19; clone_size: .; d_call: .; j_call: TRBJ2-7; cdr3_aa: CASSIEDRFEQYF; cdr3_nt: TGTGCCAGTAGTATAGAAGACAGGTTCGAGCAGTACTTC
v_call: TRBV11-2; clone_size: few; d_call: TRBD2; j_call: TRBJ2-5; cdr3_aa: CASSLLPAGGPFLETQYF; cdr3_nt: TGTGCCAGCAGCTTATTGCCAGCGGGAGGGCCTTTTTTGGAGACCCAGTACTTC
v_call: TRBV5-6; clone_size: few; d_call: .; j_call: TRBJ2-4; cdr3_aa: CASSLGQGFNIQYF; cdr3_nt: TGTGCCAGCAGCTTGGGGCAGGGCTTTAACATTCAGTACTTC
v_call: TRBV6-6; clone_size: .; d_call: TRBD2; j_call: TRBJ2-3; cdr3_aa: CASSSLAGGPDTQYF; cdr3_nt: TGTGCCAGCAGTTCCTTAGCGGGAGGACCAGATACGCAGTATTTT
v_call: TRBV6-5; clone_size: .; d_call: TRBD1; j_call: TRBJ2-1; cdr3_aa: CASRPTGAEQFF; cdr3_nt: TGTGCCAGCAGACCTACAGGGGCTGAGCAGTTCTTC
v_call: TRBV28; clone_size: .; d_call: TRBD2; j_call: TRBJ2-7; cdr3_aa: CASRVTSGRAIYEQYF; cdr3_nt: TGTGCCAGCAGGGTGACTAGCGGGAGGGCCATCTACGAGCAGTACTTC
v_call: TRBV19; clone_size: few; d_call: .; j_call: TRBJ1-1; cdr3_aa: CASSDRMKRGRNTEAFF; cdr3_nt: TGTGCCAGTAGTGATCGAATGAAGAGGGGTAGGAACACTGAAGCTTTCTTT
v_call: TRBV6-1; clone_size: few; d_call: TRBD1; j_call: TRBJ2-7; cdr3_aa: CASSARRQGIEGEQYF; cdr3_nt: TGTGCCAGCAGTGCCCGGCGACAGGGGATAGAAGGCGAGCAGTACTTC
v_call: TRBV28; clone_size: .; d_call: .; j_call: TRBJ2-7; cdr3_aa: CASVGPGSSYEQYF; cdr3_nt: TGTGCCAGCGTTGGTCCGGGAAGCTCCTACGAGCAGTACTTC
v_call: TRBV13; clone_size: many; d_call: TRBD1; j_call: TRBJ2-4; cdr3_aa: CASSLTDRSNIQYF; cdr3_nt: TGTGCCAGCAGCTTAACGGACAGGTCAAACATTCAGTACTTC
v_call: TRBV5-6; clone_size: few; d_call: .; j_call: TRBJ2-5; cdr3_aa: CASSLAFGQETQYF; cdr3_nt: TGTGCCAGCAGCTTGGCGTTCGGTCAAGAGACCCAGTACTTC
v_call: TRBV10-3; clone_size: few; d_call: TRBD2; j_call: TRBJ2-1; cdr3_aa: CAISESSGLAAYNEQFF; cdr3_nt: TGTGCCATCAGTGAGTCATCAGGACTAGCGGCCTACAATGAGCAGTTCTTC
v_call: TRBV28; clone_size: few; d_call: .; j_call: TRBJ1-3; cdr3_aa: CASSDHSGNTIYF; cdr3_nt: TGTGCCAGCAGCGACCACTCTGGAAACACCATATATTTT
v_call: TRBV27; clone_size: .; d_call: .; j_call: TRBJ1-5; cdr3_aa: CASSLVSHMTQHF; cdr3_nt: TGTGCCAGCAGTTTAGTCAGTCACATGACCCAGCATTTT
v_call: TRBV23-1; clone_size: .; d_call: .; j_call: TRBJ1-2; cdr3_aa: CASSQSVRTPRGYTF; cdr3_nt: TGCGCCAGCAGTCAATCGGTACGCACCCCCCGCGGCTACACCTTC
v_call: TRBV5-1; clone_size: few; d_call: .; j_call: TRBJ2-1; cdr3_aa: CASSLGSGAGNEQFF; cdr3_nt: TGCGCCAGCAGCTTGGGTTCGGGAGCGGGCAATGAGCAGTTCTTC
v_call: TRBV15; clone_size: .; d_call: .; j_call: TRBJ2-3; cdr3_aa: CATSRGLGSGWHTQYF; cdr3_nt: TGTGCCACCAGCAGGGGACTCGGGTCAGGGTGGCATACGCAGTATTTT
v_call: TRBV28; clone_size: few; d_call: TRBD2; j_call: TRBJ2-7; cdr3_aa: CASRLAGPYEQYF; cdr3_nt: TGTGCCAGCCGACTAGCGGGGCCCTACGAGCAGTACTTC
v_call: TRBV6-1; clone_size: .; d_call: .; j_call: TRBJ2-3; cdr3_aa: CASTRDRQDTQYF; cdr3_nt: TGTGCCAGCACCAGAGACAGGCAGGATACGCAGTATTTT
v_call: TRBV9; clone_size: .; d_call: .; j_call: TRBJ2-5; cdr3_aa: CASSVGVGKETQYF; cdr3_nt: TGTGCCAGCAGCGTAGGTGTTGGGAAAGAGACCCAGTACTTC
v_call: TRBV6-5; clone_size: .; d_call: TRBD1; j_call: TRBJ2-1; cdr3_aa: CASSTGTGSGEQFF; cdr3_nt: TGTGCCAGCAGCACCGGGACAGGGAGCGGGGAGCAGTTCTTC
v_call: TRBV20-1; clone_size: .; d_call: .; j_call: TRBJ2-7; cdr3_aa: CSARLVEQYF; cdr3_nt: TGCAGTGCTAGGCTGGTCGAGCAGTACTTC
v_call: TRBV5-1; clone_size: .; d_call: .; j_call: TRBJ2-1; cdr3_aa: CASSLSGDHNEQFF; cdr3_nt: TGCGCCAGCAGCTTGAGTGGGGACCACAATGAGCAGTTCTTC
v_call: TRBV18; clone_size: few; d_call: .; j_call: TRBJ2-1; cdr3_aa: CASSPPIRKGNEQFF; cdr3_nt: TGTGCCAGCTCACCACCGATAAGGAAGGGCAATGAGCAGTTCTTC
v_call: TRBV5-6; clone_size: few; d_call: .; j_call: TRBJ2-1; cdr3_aa: CASSLLDGEQFF; cdr3_nt: TGTGCCAGCAGCTTGTTAGATGGTGAGCAGTTCTTC
v_call: TRBV7-9; clone_size: few; d_call: TRBD2; j_call: TRBJ2-1; cdr3_aa: CASTPPRTSGRGNEQFF; cdr3_nt: TGTGCCAGCACCCCCCCGAGGACTAGCGGGAGGGGCAATGAGCAGTTCTTC
v_call: TRBV7-2; clone_size: few; d_call: TRBD2; j_call: TRBJ2-1; cdr3_aa: CASSFTPSSGRPSGEQFF; cdr3_nt: TGTGCCAGCAGCTTTACTCCCTCTAGCGGGAGGCCCTCGGGTGAGCAGTTCTTC
v_call: TRBV19; clone_size: few; d_call: .; j_call: TRBJ2-2; cdr3_aa: CASSIGQGPGELFF; cdr3_nt: TGTGCCAGTAGTATAGGGCAAGGCCCCGGAGAGCTGTTTTTT
v_call: TRBV7-9; clone_size: .; d_call: .; j_call: TRBJ2-7; cdr3_aa: CASSSTPQGSEQYF; cdr3_nt: TGTGCCAGCAGCTCCACCCCCCAGGGATCTGAGCAGTACTTC
v_call: TRBV6-5; clone_size: few; d_call: TRBD1; j_call: TRBJ2-1; cdr3_aa: CASSLRQGREQFF; cdr3_nt: TGTGCCAGCAGTTTGCGACAGGGGAGGGAGCAGTTCTTC
v_call: TRBV29-1; clone_size: .; d_call: .; j_call: TRBJ2-7; cdr3_aa: CSVGAHYEQYF; cdr3_nt: TGCAGCGTTGGGGCGCACTACGAGCAGTACTTC
v_call: TRBV10-3; clone_size: .; d_call: TRBD1; j_call: TRBJ1-3; cdr3_aa: CAIMNGQGGNTIYF; cdr3_nt: TGTGCCATTATGAACGGACAGGGGGGAAACACCATATATTTT
v_call: TRBV18; clone_size: few; d_call: .; j_call: TRBJ1-1; cdr3_aa: CASSPQGTEAFF; cdr3_nt: TGTGCCAGCTCACCACAAGGAACTGAAGCTTTCTTT
v_call: TRBV5-4; clone_size: few; d_call: .; j_call: TRBJ2-2; cdr3_aa: CASSFSHTNTGELFF; cdr3_nt: TGTGCCAGCAGCTTCAGCCATACGAACACCGGGGAGCTGTTTTTT
v_call: TRBV6-1; clone_size: .; d_call: .; j_call: TRBJ2-1; cdr3_aa: CASRTGDFYDEQFF; cdr3_nt: TGTGCCAGCAGGACTGGCGACTTCTACGATGAGCAGTTCTTC
v_call: TRBV25-1; clone_size: few; d_call: .; j_call: TRBJ2-3; cdr3_aa: CASRVTDTQYF; cdr3_nt: TGTGCCAGCAGGGTCACAGATACGCAGTATTTT
v_call: TRBV9; clone_size: few; d_call: .; j_call: TRBJ1-1; cdr3_aa: CASSLTGWSTEAFF; cdr3_nt: TGTGCCAGCAGCCTCACAGGGTGGAGCACTGAAGCTTTCTTT
v_call: TRBV7-2; clone_size: few; d_call: TRBD2; j_call: TRBJ2-1; cdr3_aa: CASSPSGGTYNEQFF; cdr3_nt: TGTGCCAGCAGCCCCAGCGGGGGTACCTACAATGAGCAGTTCTTC
v_call: TRBV25-1; clone_size: .; d_call: .; j_call: TRBJ1-1; cdr3_aa: CASKKQGRGTEAFF; cdr3_nt: TGTGCCAGCAAAAAACAGGGAAGGGGCACTGAAGCTTTCTTT
v_call: TRBV11-2; clone_size: .; d_call: TRBD1; j_call: TRBJ2-7; cdr3_aa: CASSPQPGGAYEQYF; cdr3_nt: TGTGCCAGCAGCCCCCAGCCAGGGGGCGCGTACGAGCAGTACTTC
v_call: TRBV10-3; clone_size: .; d_call: TRBD1; j_call: TRBJ1-5; cdr3_aa: CAISRDRGHQPQHF; cdr3_nt: TGTGCCATCAGCCGGGACAGGGGCCATCAGCCCCAGCATTTT
v_call: TRBV5-1; clone_size: few; d_call: .; j_call: TRBJ2-7; cdr3_aa: CASRPLRQGYEQYF; cdr3_nt: TGCGCCAGCAGGCCTCTGCGGCAAGGCTACGAGCAGTACTTC